This T cell receptor beta chain was identified in a study of T-cell reconstitution after alpha-beta-depleted transplantation in children. This clonotype was observed a few times. For TCRbeta, the library was prepared with unique molecular identifiers. In TCRdb, the PCR reads were re-called with MiXCR into one record per CDR3 protein. The sample records some 640,000 distinct CDR3 sequences, about 15% being singletons. The ends lost 5 bases at V and 6 bases at J; junction bases unmatched: 5. Germline CDR1 and CDR2: SEHNR and FQNEAQ (reference sequence). The CDR3 consists of 14 residues. This TCR came from a human donor who donated a stem cell graft to a child with acute myeloid leukemia. The chain links TRBV7-9 to TRBJ1-4; 8 nucleotides line up with TRBD1. The sample here was PBMCs from the stem cell graft donor, taken from the stem cell graft. The DNA of the CDR3 is TGTGCCAGCAGCCCTCGGACAGGGTATGAAAAACTGTTTTTT. Residues: CASSPRTGYEKLFF.